Listed below are T cell receptor beta chains from one sample, sequenced in a study of technical replicates of blood from a few donors. Here immunoSEQ multiplex PCR was the method, and the copy in TCRdb shows in-frame clones only, minus some. The sample shows under 70,000 clones, around 94% of them seen only once. Sequenced sample: T cells isolated from PBMCs. These receptors all come from a human donor in good health. Each CDR3 is given with its conserved first and last residue. D genes are given only for firm matches. Part of the rows lack a size; the others show once, few, many or a class for expanded clones.

TRBV7-9	TRBJ1-3	.	.	CASSLDWRSSGNTIYF	TGTGCCAGCAGCTTAGATTGGCGGAGCTCTGGAAACACCATATATTTT
TRBV28	TRBJ2-1	.	TRBD2	CASSFRSGRSGEQFF	TGTGCCAGCAGTTTTCGGTCGGGACGTAGCGGGGAGCAGTTCTTC
TRBV4-1	TRBJ2-7	.	.	CASSHIGGSYEQYF	TGCGCCAGCAGCCACATTGGGGGGTCCTACGAGCAGTACTTC
TRBV27	TRBJ2-1	.	TRBD2	CASSLSGNTYNEQFF	TGTGCCAGCAGCCTGAGCGGGAACACCTACAATGAGCAGTTCTTC
TRBV7-9	TRBJ1-2	.	.	CASSTGPRDYGYTF	TGTGCCAGCAGCACCGGACCGAGGGACTATGGCTACACCTTC
TRBV2	TRBJ2-5	once	TRBD1	CASSVDRGETQYF	TGTGCCAGCTCAGTCGACAGGGGAGAGACCCAGTACTTC
TRBV4-2	TRBJ2-7	.	.	CASSQEIMLGGYEQYF	TGTGCCAGCAGCCAAGAAATAATGTTAGGGGGCTACGAGCAGTACTTC
TRBV9	TRBJ2-2	.	.	CASSVYLASGELFF	TGTGCCAGCAGCGTCTACCTAGCGTCCGGGGAGCTGTTTTTT
TRBV4-1	TRBJ1-1	.	.	CASSQGWQVKTEAFF	TGCGCCAGCAGCCAAGGCTGGCAGGTGAAGACTGAAGCTTTCTTT
TRBV5-1	TRBJ1-1	.	.	CASSPRGGENTEAFF	TGCGCCAGCAGCCCCCGGGGGGGGGAGAACACTGAAGCTTTCTTT
TRBV7-8	TRBJ2-7	.	TRBD2	CASSQPSGLAESYEQYF	TGTGCCAGCAGCCAACCCTCCGGGCTAGCGGAGTCCTACGAGCAGTACTTC
TRBV7-9	TRBJ1-5	.	TRBD1	CASSEDRGLQPQHF	TGTGCCAGCAGCGAAGACAGGGGGTTACAGCCCCAGCATTTT
TRBV12-2	TRBJ2-4	.	.	CASRLGGGQVYIQYF	TGTGCAAGTCGCTTAGGAGGGGGACAGGTCTATATTCAGTACTTC
TRBV5-4	TRBJ2-3	once	TRBD1	CASSFGTGRDTQYF	TGTGCCAGCAGCTTCGGGACAGGGAGAGATACGCAGTATTTT
TRBV4-1	TRBJ2-3	.	TRBD2	CASSQSLAGGDHTQYF	TGCGCCAGCAGCCAGAGCCTAGCGGGAGGGGACCATACGCAGTATTTT
TRBV27	TRBJ1-4	.	TRBD1	CASSLSGVGDRGEKLFF	TGTGCCAGCAGTTTATCAGGGGTGGGGGACAGAGGAGAAAAACTGTTTTTT
TRBV2	TRBJ2-3	.	.	CARLQRGTDTQYF	TGTGCCAGGTTACAGAGGGGCACAGATACGCAGTATTTT
TRBV19	TRBJ1-5	.	TRBD1	CASSGTGGNQPQHF	TGTGCCAGTAGTGGGACAGGGGGCAATCAGCCCCAGCATTTT
TRBV6-6	TRBJ2-1	.	.	CASRRNEQFF	TGTGCCAGCAGGAGGAATGAGCAGTTCTTC
TRBV7-2	TRBJ2-7	.	TRBD2	CASSTRLAGVLSAYEQYF	TGTGCCAGCAGTACTAGACTAGCGGGAGTTTTATCGGCCTACGAGCAGTACTTC
TRBV12-5	TRBJ2-1	.	TRBD2	CASGFASGSRNEQFF	TGTGCTAGTGGTTTCGCTAGCGGGAGTAGGAATGAGCAGTTCTTC
TRBV6-5	TRBJ1-5	.	TRBD1	CASSYSGTGGHQPQHF	TGTGCCAGCAGTTACTCGGGGACAGGGGGCCATCAGCCCCAGCATTTT
TRBV14	TRBJ2-1	.	.	CASSQDIYNEQFF	TGTGCCAGCAGCCAAGACATTTACAATGAGCAGTTCTTC
TRBV6-1	TRBJ2-7	.	.	CASSEVFRDEQYF	TGTGCCAGCAGTGAAGTGTTCAGGGACGAGCAGTACTTC
TRBV2	TRBJ2-1	once	TRBD2	CASSAGGHNEQFF	TGTGCCAGCAGTGCGGGGGGGCACAATGAGCAGTTCTTC
TRBV7-2	TRBJ1-4	.	.	CASSKQTTTNEKLFF	TGTGCCAGCAGCAAACAGACAACAACTAATGAAAAACTGTTTTTT
TRBV30	TRBJ1-4	few	.	CAWSVVRNEKLFF	TGTGCCTGGAGTGTAGTGCGAAATGAAAAACTGTTTTTT
TRBV9	TRBJ2-7	.	TRBD2	CASSSGLAGVEQYF	TGTGCCAGCAGTTCGGGACTAGCGGGTGTCGAGCAGTACTTC
TRBV9	TRBJ1-5	.	.	CASSVADSNQPQHF	TGTGCCAGCAGCGTAGCAGATAGCAATCAGCCCCAGCATTTT